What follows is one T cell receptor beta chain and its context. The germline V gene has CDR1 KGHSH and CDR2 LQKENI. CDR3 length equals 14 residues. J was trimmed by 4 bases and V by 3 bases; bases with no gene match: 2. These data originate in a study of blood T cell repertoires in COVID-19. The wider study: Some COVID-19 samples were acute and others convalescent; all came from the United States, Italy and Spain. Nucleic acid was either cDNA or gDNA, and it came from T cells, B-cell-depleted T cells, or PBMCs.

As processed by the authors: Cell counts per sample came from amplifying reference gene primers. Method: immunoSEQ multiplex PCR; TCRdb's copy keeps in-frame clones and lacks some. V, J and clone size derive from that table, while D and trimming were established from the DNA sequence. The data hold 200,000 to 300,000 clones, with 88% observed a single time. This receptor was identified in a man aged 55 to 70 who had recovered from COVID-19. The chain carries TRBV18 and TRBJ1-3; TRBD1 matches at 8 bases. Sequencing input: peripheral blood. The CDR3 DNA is TGTGCCAGCTCACCCCGGGACAGGGGAAACACCATATATTTT. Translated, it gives CASSPRDRGNTIYF.